This entry concerns a single T cell receptor (beta chain). The target antigen is unknown. This entry is derived from a study of a mutant IDH1 vaccine in newly diagnosed glioma. Across the whole study: Before enrollment, patients got radiotherapy alone, temozolomide alone, or mostly the combination.

Germline V CDR1 and CDR2: PRHDT, FYEKMQ (reference sequence). Trimming cost V 3 bases and J 0 bases, with 12 bases left between them. This CDR3 region has 15 residues. Study findings and constraints: There were vaccine-induced immune responses in around 93% of the patients.

Profiled with immunoSEQ multiplex PCR; TCRdb holds only in-frame clones, not every one. Of about 66,000 clones in the sample, 86% were seen once. Time point specified: baseline, week 1 (first vaccination visit). The treatment denotes: pre-vaccination baseline after standard-of-care therapy. The chain uses TRBV13 and TRBJ2-7; D remains ambiguous. The sequence was collected from a young man with glioma. This material consisted of PBMCs, taken from a glioma patient treated with radiotherapy, temozolomide or both. The CDR3 coding sequence is TGTGCCAGCAGCTTGCGAGGTCACGGCTCCTACGAGCAGTACTTC. This codes for CASSLRGHGSYEQYF.